This T cell receptor beta chain derives from a study of response to subunit inactivated influenza vaccine. TCRdb reanalysed the RT-PCR reads using MiXCR and keeps one entry per CDR3 protein. The table lists over 750,000 distinct CDR3 sequences, approximately 21% of them singletons. This clonotype was observed a handful of times. Its antigen is unknown. Regarding the study as a whole: Few new T cells, the authors suggested, are recruited by each seasonal influenza vaccination.

The source material was PBMCs from blood, sampled roughly 5 days after vaccination. The receptor comes from a man in his fifties or sixties who received an inactivated influenza vaccine.

Written as DNA, the CDR3 is TGTGCCAGCAGCCACAGGGGGTATGAGCAGTTCTTC. Protein sequence: CASSHRGYEQFF. The genes are TRBV11-2 and TRBJ2-1; 8 bases are shared with TRBD1. Germline V gene data show CDR1 as SGHAT and CDR2 as FQNNGV. The CDR3 extends over 12 amino acids. The V segment lost 5 bases and the J segment 8 bases; nucleotides outside the gene matches: 2.